The 24 T cell receptor beta chains below were found in one sample sequenced in a study of cytomegalovirus exposure and HLA in healthy donors. In the PCR, 60 Vbeta and 13 Jbeta primers were used. The table came from immunoSEQ multiplex PCR; TCRdb's copy has only in-frame clones and leaves some out. The sample shows 19,000 or so clones, roughly 70% of them seen only once. The sequencing input was PBMCs. Receptors originate from a man between 18 and 35 years old in good health and CMV-seronegative.

The chain uses TRBV4-1 and TRBJ2-5; 9 bases match TRBD2. The V gene end was trimmed by 0 bases and the J gene end by 5 bases; junction bases not matched to a gene: 10. CDR1 and CDR2 from the germline V gene are MGHRA and YSYEKL. This CDR3 contains 17 residues. The CDR3, as DNA: TGCGCCAGCAGCCAAGATCGGGGTAGCGGGAGAGTTGAGACCCAGTACTTC. Amino acid sequence: CASSQDRGSGRVETQYF.

The genes are TRBV5-1 and TRBJ2-3; 8 nucleotides agree with TRBD1. CDR3 length: 12 amino acids. The ends lost 2 bases at V and 10 bases at J; junction bases unmatched: 3. Germline V gene data show CDR1 as SGHRS and CDR2 as YFSETQ. This CDR3 is CASSFRTGSQYF. The CDR3 DNA is TGCGCCAGCAGCTTTCGGACAGGGTCGCAGTATTTT.

This clone was observed a handful of times. This chain links TRBV5-1 with TRBJ1-2; 7 bases align to TRBD1. J was trimmed by 0 bases and V by 4 bases; bases with no gene match: 9. Germline CDR1 SGHRS, CDR2 YFSETQ. The CDR3 spans 16 residues. The CDR3 sequence is CASSKGTAASNYGYTF. The CDR3 DNA follows: TGCGCCAGCAGCAAAGGGACAGCCGCCTCTAACTATGGCTACACCTTC.

J is TRBJ2-7 and V is TRBV6-1; D possibly corresponds to TRBD1 (6 bases). Germline loops: CDR1 MNHNS, CDR2 SASEGT. V dropped 7 bases and J dropped 1 base, with 8 bases sitting between them. The CDR3 length is 12 residues. CDR3 residues: CASIGGSYEQYF. CDR3 in DNA: TGTGCCAGCATAGGGGGATCCTACGAGCAGTACTTC.

The chain employs TRBV4-1 and TRBJ2-7; D is possibly TRBD2 (6 bases). V gave up 2 bases and J gave up 0 bases, with 11 bases separating them. Per the germline V gene, CDR1 is MGHRA and CDR2 is YSYEKL. This CDR3 is built from 15 residues. Here the CDR3 reads CASSQIAASSYEQYF. In DNA, the CDR3 is TGCGCCAGCAGCCAAATAGCGGCCTCCTCCTACGAGCAGTACTTC.

This clone was counted a few times. Here the CDR3 reads CASSGAGSGSSPREQYF. The CDR3 bases are TGTGCCAGCAGTGGGGCTGGTAGCGGGAGTTCTCCTCGCGAGCAGTACTTC. The V and J genes are TRBV2 and TRBJ2-7; 9 nucleotides align to TRBD2. The CDR3 covers 17 residues. Germline V gives CDR1 SNHLY, CDR2 FYNNEI. The J segment lost 6 bases and the V segment lost 4 bases, leaving 16 bases of the junction unmatched.

The chain has TRBV5-1 and TRBJ2-5; 8 nucleotides align to TRBD1. V was clipped by 5 bases and J by 2 bases; unmatched bases: 5. The length of the CDR3 is 14 residues. Germline values: CDR1 SGHRS, CDR2 YFSETQ. The CDR3 sequence: CASSSGTGQETQYF. DNA of the CDR3: TGCGCCAGCAGTTCCGGGACAGGTCAAGAGACCCAGTACTTC.

V and J are TRBV29-1 and TRBJ1-2, with 10 positions matching TRBD1. The CDR3 is 14 amino acids. Germline CDR1 is SQVTM and CDR2 is ANQGSEA. The V gene end was trimmed by 6 bases and the J gene end by 4 bases; junction bases not matched to a gene: 8. CDR3 amino acids: CSVGDRGQSYGYTF. In DNA, the CDR3 is TGCAGCGTCGGCGACAGGGGGCAAAGCTATGGCTACACCTTC.

The CDR3 DNA sequence: TGTGCCAGCAGCGTTCAGGGGGATAATTCACCCCTCCACTTT. Translated: CASSVQGDNSPLHF. The chain uses TRBV9 and TRBJ1-6; TRBD1 aligns across 7 bases. The CDR3 runs 14 residues. With V trimmed by 2 bases and J by 5 bases, 1 base remained unmatched. The germline CDR1 and CDR2 sequences are SGDLS and YYNGEE.

The rearrangement joins TRBV2 to TRBJ2-2, with D maybe TRBD2 (5 bases). The CDR3 covers 12 residues. The V and J ends lost 7 bases and 7 bases respectively, with 10 bases between them. The V gene's germline CDR1 is SNHLY and CDR2 FYNNEI. The CDR3, as DNA: TGTGCCAGCAATACGGCGGGCGGGGAGCTGTTTTTT. Protein sequence: CASNTAGGELFF.

The chain recombines TRBV29-1 with TRBJ1-1; TRBD1 matches 8 bases. V shed 7 bases and J 3 bases; nucleotides not matched to a gene: 7. Germline CDR1 SQVTM, CDR2 ANQGSEA. This CDR3 has 13 amino acids. The DNA for the CDR3 is TGCAGCGGTGGCCAGGGGGCCTACACTGAAGCTTTCTTT. Residues: CSGGQGAYTEAFF.

This clone has just a few counts. The V and J genes are TRBV4-2 and TRBJ1-5; 9 bases agree with TRBD1. With 2 bases clipped from V and 4 bases from J, the junction kept 6 bases outside the gene matches. Germline V gene sequence: CDR1 LGHNA, CDR2 YNFKEQ. The CDR3 runs 16 residues. The CDR3 loop is CASSQWTGEGNQPQHF. In DNA form, the CDR3 reads TGTGCCAGCAGCCAATGGACAGGGGAAGGGAATCAGCCCCAGCATTTT.

This clone has just a few counts. The chain couples TRBV6-4 to TRBJ2-3; TRBD1 matches at 7 bases. This CDR3 region has 15 residues. Germline-derived CDR1 and CDR2 are MRHNA and SNTAGT. The junction had 8 bases not matched to a gene; V was cut back by 6 bases and J by 2 bases. This CDR3 reads CASSRTGDDTDTQYF. In nucleotides, the CDR3 is TGTGCCAGCAGCCGAACAGGGGATGACACAGATACGCAGTATTTT.

This clone was detected only a few times. The chain combines TRBV30 with TRBJ2-3; TRBD2 is a possible D gene (5 bases). The V gene lost 4 bases and the J gene lost 0 bases, with 11 bases spanning the gap. The germline gives CDR1 GTSNPN, CDR2 SVGIG (reference sequence). The CDR3 covers 14 residues. The CDR3 here is CAWKEALSTDTQYF. CDR3 DNA: TGTGCCTGGAAGGAGGCCCTTAGCACAGATACGCAGTATTTT.

The rearrangement joins TRBV9 to TRBJ2-3; tentatively, D is TRBD2 (5 bases). Germline CDR1 and CDR2: SGDLS and YYNGEE. V lost 0 bases, J lost 5 bases, and 13 bases lay in between. The CDR3 runs 15 residues. The chain's CDR3 is CASSVVATGVDTQYF. The CDR3, as DNA: TGTGCCAGCAGCGTAGTGGCTACCGGGGTAGATACGCAGTATTTT.

The genes are TRBV9 and TRBJ1-2; tentatively, D is TRBD1 (5 bases). V was cut by 0 bases and J by 1 base, with 7 bases left in between. The CDR3 is made up of 14 amino acids. Germline V CDR1 and CDR2: SGDLS, YYNGEE. CDR3 sequence reads: CASSVEQGNYGYTF. The CDR3 nucleotides read TGTGCCAGCAGCGTAGAGCAGGGTAACTATGGCTACACCTTC.

The CDR3 loop is CASSLETGGNTEAFF. For the CDR3, the DNA is TGTGCCAGCAGCCTTGAGACAGGGGGTAACACTGAAGCTTTCTTT. The chain joins TRBV4-2 to TRBJ1-1; 9 positions agree with TRBD1. CDR3 size: 15 residues. Germline V lookup: CDR1 LGHNA, CDR2 YNFKEQ. J was trimmed by 2 bases and V by 4 bases; bases with no gene match: 5.

The J gene is TRBJ1-2, the V gene TRBV13; a weak D match, TRBD1 (6 bases). The CDR3 loop spans 16 amino acids. Between the trimmed V and J ends, which lost 5 bases and 8 bases, there was a span of 24 bases. CDR1 and CDR2 from the germline V gene are PRHDT and FYEKMQ (reference sequence). The CDR3 loop reads CASSQSRKQGVIGYTF. The CDR3 nucleotides are TGTGCCAGCAGCCAAAGCCGAAAACAGGGAGTGATAGGCTACACCTTC.

The chain carries TRBV5-6 and TRBJ1-5, with TRBD1 identical over 8 bases. The CDR3 sequence is 16 residues long. V shed 1 base, J shed 3 bases, and the junction held 6 bases outside the gene matches. Germline-derived CDR1 and CDR2 are SGHDT and YYEEEE. As DNA, the CDR3 is TGTGCCAGCAGCTTGAGGGACAGGCGGGACAATCAGCCCCAGCATTTT. It specifies CASSLRDRRDNQPQHF. The variable domain in full, completed from reference TRBV5-6 and TRBJ1-5, reads DAGVTQSPTHLIKTRGQQVTLRCSPKSGHDTVSWYQQALGQGPQFIFQYYEEEERQRGNFPDRFSGHQFPNYSSELNVNALLLGDSALYLCASSLRDRRDNQPQHFGDGTRLSIL.

J is TRBJ1-6 and V is TRBV30; unclear D gene. V was clipped by 0 bases and J by 6 bases, with 3 bases between them. Germline CDR1 GTSNPN, CDR2 SVGIG (reference sequence). CDR3 length: 12 residues. This chain's CDR3 is CAWSVLNSPLHF. CDR3 nucleotide sequence: TGTGCCTGGAGTGTTCTTAATTCACCCCTCCACTTT.

The CDR3 bases are TGCGCCAGCAGCCCGAGGCGGGACGGAGCTAACTATGGCTACACCTTC. This gives the protein CASSPRRDGANYGYTF. The chain carries TRBV4-3 and TRBJ1-2; TRBD1 might be the D (5 bases). The CDR3 is 16 residues long. Trimming cost V 4 bases and J 0 bases, with 15 bases left between them. From germline, CDR1 is LGHNA and CDR2 YSLEER.

The chain recombines TRBV11-2 with TRBJ1-1; 7 bases fit TRBD1. V trimming: 4 bases; J trimming: 6 bases; junction bases outside the gene matches: 11. The CDR3 runs to 15 residues. Germline-derived CDR1 and CDR2 are SGHAT and FQNNGV. The CDR3 DNA follows: TGTGCCAGCAGCTCCAACTTACAGGGGTATCCTGAAGCTTTCTTT. Its translation is CASSSNLQGYPEAFF. Drawing the rest from reference TRBV11-2 and TRBJ1-1, the complete variable domain is EAGVAQSPRYKIIEKRQSVAFWCNPISGHATLYWYQQILGQGPKLLIQFQNNGVVDDSQLPKDRFSAERLKGVDSTLKIQPAKLEDSAVYLCASSSNLQGYPEAFFGQGTRLTVV.

The rearrangement uses TRBV6-5 and TRBJ1-1; the D gene is possibly TRBD1 (6 bases). Germline values: CDR1 MNHEY, CDR2 SVGAGI. The CDR3 spans 12 residues. The chain's CDR3 is CACGGRGTEAFF. In DNA, the CDR3 is TGTGCGTGCGGGGGGCGAGGCACTGAAGCTTTCTTT.

This chain links TRBV28 with TRBJ2-3; perhaps TRBD2 as D (7 bases). Germline CDR1 and CDR2: MDHEN and SYDVKM. With 7 bases removed from V and 4 bases from J, the gap between germline ends came to 21 bases. CDR3 length: 16 residues. The CDR3 DNA follows: TGTGCCAGCACCCCCCAAGGGGGGGAAGGCGCAGATACGCAGTATTTT. Its translation is CASTPQGGEGADTQYF.